This T cell receptor beta chain appears in the sequencing data of a study of shared clonotypes between healthy human individuals. Produced via immunoSEQ multiplex PCR; TCRdb's table is partial and in-frame only. Here the sample spans under 2.5 million clones, just under 95% being singletons. Per the germline V gene, CDR1 is SGHRS and CDR2 is YFSETQ. The V end lost 7 bases, the J end lost 5 bases, and 15 bases lay between the germline ends. This CDR3 region has 14 residues. The receptor's source is a man between 18 and 35 years old in good health. Some clones in this sample may be carry-over from other donors' samples. Sequencing was done on a sample of naive CD4+ T cells from PBMCs. Subset noted: CD45RA+ positively selected. The chain carries TRBV5-1 and TRBJ1-4, with D possibly being TRBD1 (6 bases). The CDR3 coding sequence is TGCGCCAGCTGCCCGGGGGGGGGCAATGAAAAACTGTTTTTT. It translates to CASCPGGGNEKLFF. Full variable domain (missing parts from reference TRBV5-1 and TRBJ1-4): KAGVTQTPRYLIKTRGQQVTLSCSPISGHRSVSWYQQTPGQGLQFLFEYFSETQRNKGNFPGRFSGRQFSNSRSEMNVSTLELGDSALYLCASCPGGGNEKLFFGSGTQLSVL.